This T cell receptor (beta chain) was retrieved from a study of cytomegalovirus exposure and HLA in healthy donors. Notes on the study in general: Reports described diagnosis of cytomegalovirus status by the classifier as highly specific and sensitive. In vitro work confirmed that a few CMV-associated chains recognize CMV antigens. In an earlier analysis, in around 590 donors, most V segments appeared productive either ~90% or ~30% of the time.

Amplification used 60 Vbeta primers and 13 Jbeta primers. Assay: immunoSEQ multiplex PCR; the TCRdb copy retains only in-frame clones and omits some. The sample yields about 110,000 clones, about four fifths seen once. Trimming at V came to 3 bases and at J to 6 bases, leaving 8 bases not matched to a gene. Germline CDR1 is KGHSH and CDR2 is LQKENI. This CDR3 has 15 amino acids. In this sample, this clone turned up once. Its antigen is not identified. This clonotype originated in a man between 25 and 39 years old in good health and CMV-seronegative. The specimen was PBMCs. The V gene is TRBV18, the J gene TRBJ2-7; 10 nucleotides match TRBD2. CDR3 DNA: TGTGCCAGCTCACCCCCCAGCGGGGGGGTAATCGAGCAGTACTTC. As protein: CASSPPSGGVIEQYF.